A selection of T cell receptor beta chains follows, all from one sample in a study of OX40 agonist ivuxolimab in advanced cancers. Clones were sequenced by immunoSEQ multiplex PCR, and TCRdb holds only the in-frame ones, with some missing. This sample has around 57,000 clones, with about nine tenths found just once. Sequenced here: CD4+ or CD8+ T cells sorted from blood, sampled in a trial of the OX40 agonist ivuxolimab. The receptors were sampled from an adult with an advanced solid tumor such as melanoma, head and neck, liver or kidney cancer. Both conserved end residues are trimmed from each CDR3. Each record gives: clone size, V gene, J gene, D gene, CDR3 protein. The D gene is left open where the match is weak. Where a row states a size, it is once, few, many or the class of an expanded clone; other rows omit it.

clone size: once
V gene: TRBV15
J gene: TRBJ1-3
D gene: TRBD1
CDR3 protein: ATSPGTGEHTIY

clone size: -
V gene: TRBV6-1
J gene: TRBJ2-1
D gene: -
CDR3 protein: ASSEIGTGNEQF

clone size: -
V gene: TRBV7-3
J gene: TRBJ2-2
D gene: -
CDR3 protein: ASSLIGDTGELF

clone size: -
V gene: TRBV4-3
J gene: TRBJ1-4
D gene: -
CDR3 protein: ASSQTLAAGANEKLF

clone size: -
V gene: TRBV9
J gene: TRBJ2-3
D gene: -
CDR3 protein: ASSVASSGTDTQY

clone size: -
V gene: TRBV19
J gene: TRBJ1-1
D gene: -
CDR3 protein: ASSLSPNTEAF

clone size: -
V gene: TRBV28
J gene: TRBJ1-1
D gene: -
CDR3 protein: ASSLMVPLDTEAF

clone size: -
V gene: TRBV25-1
J gene: TRBJ2-1
D gene: -
CDR3 protein: ASSVGRVEQF

clone size: -
V gene: TRBV2
J gene: TRBJ2-1
D gene: -
CDR3 protein: ASNRDSNNEQF

clone size: -
V gene: TRBV9
J gene: TRBJ2-5
D gene: TRBD2
CDR3 protein: ASSVSGGDQETQY

clone size: few
V gene: TRBV27
J gene: TRBJ1-3
D gene: -
CDR3 protein: ASGGSGNTIY

clone size: -
V gene: TRBV6-1
J gene: TRBJ2-7
D gene: TRBD2
CDR3 protein: ASSDPRGTSEQY

clone size: -
V gene: TRBV6-6
J gene: TRBJ1-2
D gene: TRBD1
CDR3 protein: ASSTYQGDYGYT

clone size: -
V gene: TRBV11-2
J gene: TRBJ2-1
D gene: -
CDR3 protein: ASSPDNEQF

clone size: -
V gene: TRBV6-1
J gene: TRBJ1-2
D gene: TRBD1
CDR3 protein: ASKGQGVGGYT

clone size: -
V gene: TRBV28
J gene: TRBJ1-5
D gene: -
CDR3 protein: ASRKKELSNQPQH

clone size: -
V gene: TRBV5-8
J gene: TRBJ2-1
D gene: TRBD2
CDR3 protein: ASSLDSGENNEQF

clone size: -
V gene: TRBV4-2
J gene: TRBJ2-1
D gene: -
CDR3 protein: ASSQDVDEQF

clone size: few
V gene: TRBV19
J gene: TRBJ1-5
D gene: TRBD1
CDR3 protein: ASGGMTGPNQPQH

clone size: -
V gene: TRBV7-6
J gene: TRBJ2-1
D gene: -
CDR3 protein: ASSLESQVPGGKSF

clone size: once
V gene: TRBV28
J gene: TRBJ1-3
D gene: -
CDR3 protein: ASSFSSSGNTIY

clone size: -
V gene: TRBV4-1
J gene: TRBJ1-5
D gene: -
CDR3 protein: ASSHRYSYSNQPQH

clone size: -
V gene: TRBV28
J gene: TRBJ1-5
D gene: -
CDR3 protein: ASSLLTAGQPQH

clone size: -
V gene: TRBV7-6
J gene: TRBJ2-3
D gene: -
CDR3 protein: ASSLALEDTQY

clone size: -
V gene: TRBV19
J gene: TRBJ1-4
D gene: -
CDR3 protein: ASNDRATNEKLF

clone size: -
V gene: TRBV27
J gene: TRBJ1-1
D gene: -
CDR3 protein: ASSLYPQTEAF

clone size: -
V gene: TRBV2
J gene: TRBJ1-3
D gene: -
CDR3 protein: ASSPDRTTIY

clone size: once
V gene: TRBV19
J gene: TRBJ1-1
D gene: TRBD1
CDR3 protein: ASSIGGGAEAF

clone size: -
V gene: TRBV7-8
J gene: TRBJ2-1
D gene: TRBD2
CDR3 protein: ASSFDPPLAGKAGNDEQF

clone size: -
V gene: TRBV4-2
J gene: TRBJ2-5
D gene: -
CDR3 protein: ASSISPDDHQETQY

clone size: -
V gene: TRBV5-6
J gene: TRBJ2-4
D gene: -
CDR3 protein: ASSLLLEGNKNIQY

clone size: -
V gene: TRBV28
J gene: TRBJ1-2
D gene: -
CDR3 protein: ASSLGVSNYGYT

clone size: -
V gene: TRBV12-5
J gene: TRBJ1-2
D gene: TRBD1
CDR3 protein: ASGLVQGHGYT

clone size: -
V gene: TRBV28
J gene: TRBJ2-2
D gene: -
CDR3 protein: ASSGYREAGELF

clone size: -
V gene: TRBV15
J gene: TRBJ2-7
D gene: -
CDR3 protein: ATSRAGTYYEQY

clone size: -
V gene: TRBV30
J gene: TRBJ2-7
D gene: -
CDR3 protein: AWSVSASEQY

clone size: few
V gene: TRBV7-8
J gene: TRBJ2-1
D gene: -
CDR3 protein: ASSLGTGLGEQF